The 29 T cell receptor beta chains given below trace back to one sample, sequenced in a study of cytomegalovirus exposure and HLA in healthy donors. 13 Jbeta primers and 60 Vbeta primers were used for the PCR. Libraries were prepared by immunoSEQ multiplex PCR; TCRdb keeps only in-frame clonotypes and omits some of them. The sample lists about 150,000 clones; roughly three quarters were seen once. The sample consisted of PBMCs. The receptor source for this set is a woman in her thirties or forties in good health and CMV-seronegative.

This rearrangement joins TRBV28 to TRBJ1-1, with TRBD1 matching 7 bases. Germline CDR1 MDHEN, CDR2 SYDVKM. The CDR3 is 12 residues long. The V segment lost 5 bases and the J segment 5 bases; nucleotides outside the gene matches: 2. CDR3 region: CASSQQGTEAFF. The CDR3 DNA sequence: TGTGCCAGCAGTCAACAGGGGACTGAAGCTTTCTTT.

This clone has only a few counts. A much larger clone is a single base away; this may be a read error. This CDR3 is CASSFQGSNYGYTF. The CDR3 DNA reads as TGTGCCAGCAGCTTTCAGGGGTCTAACTATGGCTACACCTTC. The rearrangement joins TRBV7-9 to TRBJ1-2; maybe TRBD1 (6 bases). Per the germline V gene, CDR1 is SEHNR and CDR2 is FQNEAQ (reference sequence). V was clipped by 3 bases and J by 0 bases, with 8 bases between them. This CDR3 has 14 residues. Based on the CDR3 plus reference TRBV7-9 and TRBJ1-2, the full variable domain is DTGVSQNPRHKITKRGQNVTFRCDPISEHNRLYWYRQTLGQGPEFLTYFQNEAQLEKSRLLSDRFSAERPKGSFSTLEIQRTEQGDSAMYLCASSFQGSNYGYTFGSGTRLTVV.

This sequence joins TRBV6-1 and TRBJ2-1; D remains ambiguous. Germline V gene sequence: CDR1 MNHNS, CDR2 SASEGT. With 3 bases removed from V and 0 bases from J, the gap between germline ends came to 15 bases. This CDR3 has 17 residues. The CDR3 here is CASSDPGGGSSYNEQFF. The CDR3 DNA reads as TGTGCCAGCAGTGACCCCGGCGGCGGAAGCTCCTACAATGAGCAGTTCTTC.

The chain links TRBV5-1 to TRBJ2-3; 11 bases align to TRBD2. Trimming at V came to 2 bases and at J to 8 bases, leaving 7 bases not matched to a gene. CDR1 is SGHRS and CDR2 is YFSETQ in the germline V gene. The CDR3 is 15 residues long. CDR3 coding DNA: TGCGCCAGCAGCTTCCCGACTAGCGGGGCTACTACGCAGTATTTT. It codes for CASSFPTSGATTQYF.

The V and J genes are TRBV5-4 and TRBJ2-5, with 7 bases identical to TRBD2. Per the germline V gene, CDR1 is SGHNT and CDR2 is YYREEE (reference sequence). With V trimmed by 0 bases and J by 4 bases, 0 bases remained unmatched. This CDR3 spans 13 amino acids. CDR3 nucleotide sequence: TGTGCCAGCAGCTTGGGACTAGCAGAGACCCAGTACTTC. Amino acid sequence: CASSLGLAETQYF.

The V and J genes are TRBV19 and TRBJ1-2; no clear D. This CDR3 contains 16 residues. From germline, CDR1 is LNHDA and CDR2 SQIVND (reference sequence). V was pared by 3 bases and J by 2 bases, with 16 bases between. CDR3 nucleotides: TGTGCCAGTAGTATCCCCTCCGGGAGGAGGAACTATGGCTACACCTTC. It codes for CASSIPSGRRNYGYTF. Full variable domain (outside the CDR3, taken from reference TRBV19 and TRBJ1-2): DGGITQSPKYLFRKEGQNVTLSCEQNLNHDAMYWYRQDPGQGLRLIYYSQIVNDFQKGDIAEGYSVSREKKESFPLTVTSAQKNPTAFYLCASSIPSGRRNYGYTFGSGTRLTVV.

The chain has TRBV18 and TRBJ2-5; D perhaps matches TRBD2 (6 bases). CDR3 length equals 14 residues. The V gene's germline CDR1 is KGHSH and CDR2 LQKENI. V lost 0 bases and J 5 bases, leaving 10 bases between the germline ends. CDR3 coding DNA: TGTGCCAGCTCACCACCGAGCGGGCGGGAGACCCAGTACTTC. It codes for CASSPPSGRETQYF.

The J gene is TRBJ1-3, the V gene TRBV18, with a weak D call TRBD1 (6 bases). V was pared by 2 bases and J by 4 bases, with 12 bases between. Germline values: CDR1 KGHSH, CDR2 LQKENI. CDR3 length equals 15 residues. The CDR3 loop reads CASSPMEQGGNTIYF. In DNA form, the CDR3 reads TGTGCCAGCTCACCAATGGAACAGGGCGGAAACACCATATATTTT. The variable domain in full, with the rest retrieved from reference TRBV18 and TRBJ1-3, is NAGVMQNPRHLVRRRGQEARLRCSPMKGHSHVYWYRQLPEEGLKFMVYLQKENIIDESGMPKERFSAEFPKEGPSILRIQQVVRGDSAAYFCASSPMEQGGNTIYFGEGSWLTVV.

This clone was recorded a few times. V is TRBV5-4 and J is TRBJ2-3, with D perhaps TRBD2 (6 bases). This CDR3 comprises 12 residues. CDR1 and CDR2 (germline): SGHNT, YYREEE (reference sequence). Trimming pared 4 bases from V and 4 bases from J, leaving 7 bases between. DNA for the CDR3: TGTGCCAGCAGCCCGGGGGCAGATACGCAGTATTTT. This sequence encodes CASSPGADTQYF.

The chain links TRBV9 to TRBJ1-3, with D maybe TRBD1 (5 bases). CDR1 is SGDLS, CDR2 YYNGEE, per germline. V lost 0 bases and J lost 4, with 8 bases in between. The CDR3 length is 14 residues. The CDR3 protein is CASSVGSGGNTIYF. Here the CDR3 DNA reads TGTGCCAGCAGCGTAGGTTCAGGGGGAAACACCATATATTTT.

As to this clone: This sample includes further DNA sequences coding for the same CDR3. CDR3 coding DNA: TGCAGCGTTGCCCGGTCCGGGGCCAACGTCCTGACTTTC. This translates into CSVARSGANVLTF. The chain is built from TRBV29-1 and TRBJ2-6; D is ambiguous. Germline V gene lookup returns CDR1 SQVTM and CDR2 ANQGSEA. V was shortened by 4 bases and J by 4 bases, with 8 bases between the two germline ends. This CDR3 is 13 amino acids long.

CDR3 sequence (DNA): TGTGCCAGCAGCAGCGGGTACGAATTCTATGGCTACACCTTC. As protein: CASSSGYEFYGYTF. The chain combines TRBV5-4 with TRBJ1-2; D not resolved. Germline values: CDR1 SGHNT, CDR2 YYREEE (reference sequence). V lost 4 bases and J 4 bases, leaving 14 bases between the germline ends. The CDR3 consists of 14 residues.

This sequence joins TRBV15 and TRBJ2-3; 8 bases fit TRBD1. Germline values: CDR1 LNHNV, CDR2 YYDKDF (reference sequence). V lost 1 base to trimming and J lost 5 bases; unmatched junction nucleotides: 5. The CDR3 has 15 residues. Written as DNA, the CDR3 is TGTGCCACCAGCAGAGGGCAGGGGGCAGTAGATACGCAGTATTTT. It translates to CATSRGQGAVDTQYF.

This clone was seen a handful of times. The chain uses TRBV2 and TRBJ2-3; D gene ambiguous. CDR1 SNHLY and CDR2 FYNNEI come from the germline V gene. Deletions cut 7 bases from V and 5 bases from J, with 10 bases between. There are 12 residues in the CDR3. CDR3 amino acids: CASIYYGDTQYF. CDR3 DNA: TGTGCCAGCATCTACTATGGAGATACGCAGTATTTT.

This clone has only a few counts. This sequence joins TRBV19 and TRBJ2-7, with a possible D match to TRBD2 (6 bases). Germline V gene data show CDR1 as LNHDA and CDR2 as SQIVND (reference sequence). The ends were cut back, 3 bases at V and 2 bases at J, with 14 bases in the middle. The CDR3 has 15 residues. The CDR3 nucleotides are TGTGCCAGTAGTATTTCGGTAGCGGTGGCCTACGAGCAGTACTTC. Protein: CASSISVAVAYEQYF. The full variable domain, rest sourced from reference TRBV19 and TRBJ2-7, is DGGITQSPKYLFRKEGQNVTLSCEQNLNHDAMYWYRQDPGQGLRLIYYSQIVNDFQKGDIAEGYSVSREKKESFPLTVTSAQKNPTAFYLCASSISVAVAYEQYFGPGTRLTVT.

This clone has a single count. This chain links TRBV7-9 with TRBJ2-5, with 8 nucleotides matching TRBD1. V was pared by 4 bases and J by 2 bases, with 9 bases of the junction left unmatched. The CDR3 extends over 16 amino acids. Germline V gene sequence: CDR1 SEHNR, CDR2 FQNEAQ (reference sequence). The CDR3 DNA reads TGTGCCAGCAGCTCATCCGGGACAGGAGTGCAAGAGACCCAGTACTTC. This translates into CASSSSGTGVQETQYF. Filled out from reference TRBV7-9 and TRBJ2-5, the complete variable domain reads DTGVSQNPRHKITKRGQNVTFRCDPISEHNRLYWYRQTLGQGPEFLTYFQNEAQLEKSRLLSDRFSAERPKGSFSTLEIQRTEQGDSAMYLCASSSSGTGVQETQYFGPGTRLLVL.

This rearrangement joins TRBV7-9 to TRBJ2-1; 9 bases align to TRBD1. CDR1 SEHNR and CDR2 FQNEAQ come from the germline V gene (reference sequence). The V segment lost 0 bases and the J segment 4 bases; nucleotides outside the gene matches: 10. The CDR3 runs 18 residues. The CDR3 protein is CASSLAVLGTGLYNEQFF. DNA for the CDR3: TGTGCCAGCAGCTTAGCGGTGCTAGGGACAGGGTTATACAATGAGCAGTTCTTC.

V gene TRBV5-1 combines with J gene TRBJ2-3; possibly TRBD2 for D (5 bases). Germline CDR1 reads SGHRS; CDR2 reads YFSETQ. The CDR3 has 14 amino acids. Trimming left V 4 bases short and J 5 bases short, with 14 bases between. The CDR3 coding sequence is TGCGCCAGCAGCCTGCGCGAAGCGGAAGATACGCAGTATTTT. This encodes CASSLREAEDTQYF. The whole variable domain, remainder taken from reference TRBV5-1 and TRBJ2-3, is KAGVTQTPRYLIKTRGQQVTLSCSPISGHRSVSWYQQTPGQGLQFLFEYFSETQRNKGNFPGRFSGRQFSNSRSEMNVSTLELGDSALYLCASSLREAEDTQYFGPGTRLTVL.

This chain connects TRBV25-1 to TRBJ2-7; D perhaps matches TRBD2 (6 bases). V lost 1 base, J lost 0 bases, and 10 bases lay in between. The CDR3 is 15 amino acids. Per germline, CDR1 MGHDK and CDR2 SYGVNS. The chain's CDR3 is CASSEFGGASYEQYF. The CDR3 region has the DNA TGTGCCAGCAGTGAATTCGGCGGGGCCTCCTACGAGCAGTACTTC.

This chain connects TRBV14 to TRBJ2-3; 10 bases agree with TRBD1. The trim removed 3 bases at V and 11 bases at J, leaving 5 bases unmatched. Germline CDR1 reads SGHDN; CDR2 reads FVKESK. The CDR3 is made up of 13 amino acids. The CDR3 region has the DNA TGTGCCAGCAGCCACCCCCGGGACAGGGGGCAGTATTTT. Residues: CASSHPRDRGQYF.

V and J are TRBV7-8 and TRBJ1-5; 7 bases agree with TRBD1. The CDR3 covers 15 residues. Unmatched junction bases numbered 8, after V lost 6 bases and J lost 3 bases. CDR1 and CDR2 from the germline V gene are SGHVS and FQNEAQ. The CDR3 DNA reads TGTGCCAGCAGTCGACTACAGGGGCCCAATCAGCCCCAGCATTTT. Protein product: CASSRLQGPNQPQHF.

In this sample, this clone turned up once. The chain joins TRBV5-1 to TRBJ2-5; TRBD1 matches 7 bases. CDR1 is SGHRS, CDR2 YFSETQ, per germline. J was trimmed by 2 bases and V by 5 bases; bases with no gene match: 3. The CDR3 sequence is 13 residues long. The CDR3 DNA reads as TGCGCCAGCAGTGAGACAGGGCAAGAGACCCAGTACTTC. This encodes CASSETGQETQYF.

The chain couples TRBV2 to TRBJ1-6; D is perhaps TRBD1 (6 bases). The V end was cut by 7 bases, the J end by 7 bases, with 17 bases between. Per the germline V gene, CDR1 is SNHLY and CDR2 is FYNNEI. The CDR3 contains 15 residues. The CDR3 is CASISQGTKNSPLHF. The CDR3 DNA is TGTGCCAGCATTTCCCAGGGGACTAAAAATTCACCCCTCCACTTT.

V and J are TRBV19 and TRBJ1-2, with D perhaps matching TRBD1 (6 bases). In germline, CDR1 is LNHDA, CDR2 SQIVND (reference sequence). The CDR3 covers 15 residues. Between the trimmed V and J ends, which lost 9 bases and 4 bases, there was a span of 21 bases. CDR3 sequence reads: CASLSPGTRSYGYTF. The CDR3 region has the DNA TGTGCCAGCCTATCTCCCGGGACAAGGAGCTATGGCTACACCTTC. The whole variable domain, filled in from reference TRBV19 and TRBJ1-2, reads DGGITQSPKYLFRKEGQNVTLSCEQNLNHDAMYWYRQDPGQGLRLIYYSQIVNDFQKGDIAEGYSVSREKKESFPLTVTSAQKNPTAFYLCASLSPGTRSYGYTFGSGTRLTVV.

The J gene is TRBJ1-1, the V gene TRBV19; 8 bases are shared with TRBD1. The junction had 0 bases not matched to a gene; V was cut back by 2 bases and J by 1 base. The CDR3 is made up of 14 amino acids. CDR1 is LNHDA, CDR2 SQIVND, per germline (reference sequence). The CDR3 sequence is CASSITGGNTEAFF. CDR3 sequence (DNA): TGTGCCAGTAGTATAACAGGGGGGAACACTGAAGCTTTCTTT.

V gene TRBV6-4 combines with J gene TRBJ2-1, with 7 bases matching TRBD2. Germline V gene lookup returns CDR1 MRHNA and CDR2 SNTAGT. V shed 6 bases and J 1 base; nucleotides not matched to a gene: 3. The CDR3 length is 14 residues. CDR3 region: CASSPRGSYNEQFF. The CDR3 nucleotides read TGTGCCAGCAGCCCGCGGGGGTCCTACAATGAGCAGTTCTTC.

This clone has just a few counts. The chain employs TRBV6-5 and TRBJ1-1, with 8 bases that match TRBD1. The CDR3 loop spans 16 amino acids. Germline CDR1 is MNHEY and CDR2 is SVGAGI. The trim removed 0 bases at V and 0 bases at J, leaving 3 bases unmatched. CDR3 sequence (DNA): TGTGCCAGCAGTTACTCAGGGACAGGCCTGAACACTGAAGCTTTCTTT. Translated: CASSYSGTGLNTEAFF.

The rearrangement uses TRBV7-9 and TRBJ2-7; D is perhaps TRBD2 (6 bases). Germline CDR1 SEHNR, CDR2 FQNEAQ (reference sequence). Trimming pared 5 bases from V and 7 bases from J, leaving 15 bases between. The CDR3 totals 13 residues. The CDR3 here is CASSLIGGREQYF. The CDR3 DNA is TGTGCCAGCAGCCTTATCGGGGGACGGGAGCAGTACTTC.

V usage is TRBV6-5 and J usage is TRBJ2-7; D is perhaps TRBD1 (7 bases). V gave up 4 bases and J gave up 2 bases, with 12 bases separating them. CDR1 and CDR2 from the germline V gene are MNHEY and SVGAGI. The CDR3 consists of 14 residues. CDR3 coding DNA: TGTGCCAGCAGTTCTCAGGGGGGACCCTACGAGCAGTACTTC. Amino acid sequence: CASSSQGGPYEQYF.